These T cell receptor beta chains were read from a single sample in a study of blood T cells in healthy people across ages. TCRdb independently ran MiXCR on the 5' RACE reads; one entry per CDR3 protein. There are about 1.5 million distinct CDR3 sequences in the sample; less than 45% occur only once, and over 3.5% lies in the top ten. The sequencing input was blood. The receptors here all came from a woman younger than 35 in good health. CDR3s include the opening cysteine and the closing phenylalanine or tryptophan. D genes are given only for firm matches. Clone size, where shown, is once, few, many, or a class for clones that have expanded.

>NA|TRBV2|NA|TRBJ2-3
TGTGCCAGCAACCTAGCGTCTAGCACAGATACGCAGTATTTT
CASNLASSTDTQYF
>TRBD2|TRBV6-2/TRBV6-3|NA|TRBJ2-1
TGTGCCAGCAGTAAGGATCTGGCGGGGGGGCCGAATGAGCAGTTCTTC
CASSKDLAGGPNEQFF
>TRBD1|TRBV7-3|NA|TRBJ2-7
TGTGCCAGCAGCGAACAGGGGCGCAGCGGCGAGCAGTACTTC
CASSEQGRSGEQYF
>NA|TRBV10-3|NA|TRBJ1-1
TGTGCCATCAAGAACAGATTGACTGAAGCTTTCTTT
CAIKNRLTEAFF
>NA|TRBV3-1|NA|TRBJ2-5
TGTGCCAGCAGCCCCGAGGGGTGGGGCAATGAGCAGTACTTC
CASSPEGWGNEQYF
>NA|TRBV4-1|few|TRBJ2-5
TGCGCCAGCAGCCAAGTAGGCGTGTTCCAAGAGACCCAGTACTTC
CASSQVGVFQETQYF
>TRBD2|TRBV9|NA|TRBJ2-1
TGTGCCAGCAGCGCCGGGACTATAGATGAGCAGTTCTTC
CASSAGTIDEQFF
>NA|TRBV12-3/TRBV12-4|few|TRBJ2-1
TGTGCCAGCAGTCCGCTGGACAGCACAAGAGCCAATGAGCAGTTCTTC
CASSPLDSTRANEQFF
>TRBD2|TRBV6-1|NA|TRBJ2-7
TGTGCCAGCAAAGCGGGAGGTAGCTCCTACAATGAGCAGTACTTC
CASKAGGSSYNEQYF
>TRBD2|TRBV29-1|few|TRBJ2-7
TGCAGCGTTGCACTAGCGGACTCCTACGAGCAGTACTTC
CSVALADSYEQYF
>NA|TRBV30|few|TRBJ2-6
TGTGCCTGGAGTGTTCAGGGTTCGGGGGCCAACGTCCTGACTTTC
CAWSVQGSGANVLTF
>NA|TRBV6-2/TRBV6-3|NA|TRBJ1-1
TGTGCCAGCAGTCCCCTGAGGACAGCTAACACTGAAGCTTTCTTT
CASSPLRTANTEAFF
>NA|TRBV7-2|NA|TRBJ2-1
TGTGCCAGCAGTGCGAACAGGGCGGGCAATGAGCAGTTCTTC
CASSANRAGNEQFF
>NA|TRBV5-5|NA|TRBJ2-5
TGTGCCAGCAGGAAACGGGGGGCGGATGAGACCCAGTACTTC
CASRKRGADETQYF
>TRBD2|TRBV27|few|TRBJ2-3
TGTGCCAGCAGTTTATCGAGACTAGCGGGAGTCGGCCGGTCAGATACGCAGTATTTT
CASSLSRLAGVGRSDTQYF
>NA|TRBV14|few|TRBJ1-5
TGTGCCAGCAGCTGGACAGCGAGCAATCAGCCCCAGCATTTT
CASSWTASNQPQHF
>TRBD1|TRBV15|once|TRBJ2-7
TGTGCCACCAGCAGAGATCTGCACAGGGGCGGCGAGCAGTACTTC
CATSRDLHRGGEQYF
>TRBD1|TRBV6-5|few|TRBJ1-2
TGTGCCAGCAGCAGAGTTCAGGGGGATGGCTACACCTTC
CASSRVQGDGYTF
>NA|TRBV29-1|NA|TRBJ2-1
TGCAGCGCCCCCAGGGAAAGCGGCCGCTACAATGAGCAGTTCTTC
CSAPRESGRYNEQFF
>NA|TRBV27|NA|TRBJ1-2
TGTGCCAGCAGTCTACAGGGAAATCGTGGCTACACCTTC
CASSLQGNRGYTF
>NA|TRBV11-2|NA|TRBJ2-1
TGTGCCAGCGTCCTGGGGCGGACTTCCAACAATGAGCAGTTCTTC
CASVLGRTSNNEQFF
>TRBD1|TRBV27|NA|TRBJ2-7
TGTGCCAGCAGCGAGACAGGGGGCTTGTACGAGCAGTACTTC
CASSETGGLYEQYF
>NA|TRBV14|NA|TRBJ1-1
TGTGCCAGCAGCCAGAGAAAGAACACTGAAGCTTTCTTT
CASSQRKNTEAFF
>NA|TRBV5-1|NA|TRBJ1-1
TGCGCCAGCAGCCCGAAGGAGGGGAGCTCGAGCACTGAAGCTTTCTTT
CASSPKEGSSSTEAFF
>NA|TRBV4-3|NA|TRBJ2-7
TGCGCCAGCAGCCAACGAGGGCCTTCCTACGAGCAGTACTTC
CASSQRGPSYEQYF